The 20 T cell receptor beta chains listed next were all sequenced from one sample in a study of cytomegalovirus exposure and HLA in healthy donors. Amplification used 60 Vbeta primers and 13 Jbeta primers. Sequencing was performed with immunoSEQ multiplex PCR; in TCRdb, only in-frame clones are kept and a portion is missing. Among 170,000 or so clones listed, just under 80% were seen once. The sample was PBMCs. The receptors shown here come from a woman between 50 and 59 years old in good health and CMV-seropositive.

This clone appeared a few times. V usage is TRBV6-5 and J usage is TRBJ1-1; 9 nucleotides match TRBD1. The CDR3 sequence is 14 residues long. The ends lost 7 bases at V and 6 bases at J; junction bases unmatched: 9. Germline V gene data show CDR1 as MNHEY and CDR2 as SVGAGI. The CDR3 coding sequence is TGTGCCAGCAACCCAACAGGGGGCAGGGCTGAAGCTTTCTTT. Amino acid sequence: CASNPTGGRAEAFF.

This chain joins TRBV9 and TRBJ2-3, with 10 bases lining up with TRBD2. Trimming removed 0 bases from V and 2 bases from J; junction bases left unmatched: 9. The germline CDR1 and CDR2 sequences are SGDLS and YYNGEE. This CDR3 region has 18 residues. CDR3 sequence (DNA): TGTGCCAGCAGCGTAGGTTCAAGCGGGGGGGCACCCACAGATACGCAGTATTTT. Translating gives CASSVGSSGGAPTDTQYF.

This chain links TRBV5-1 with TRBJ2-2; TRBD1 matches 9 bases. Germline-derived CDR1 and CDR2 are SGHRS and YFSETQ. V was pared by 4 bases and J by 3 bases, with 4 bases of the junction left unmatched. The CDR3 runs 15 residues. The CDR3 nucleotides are TGCGCCAGCAGCGTGGGGACAGGGTACACCGGGGAGCTGTTTTTT. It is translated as CASSVGTGYTGELFF.

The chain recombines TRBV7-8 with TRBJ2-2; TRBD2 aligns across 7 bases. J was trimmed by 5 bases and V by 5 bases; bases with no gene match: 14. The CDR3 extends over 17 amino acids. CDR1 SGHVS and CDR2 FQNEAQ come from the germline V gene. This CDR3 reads CASSPGPGGGSTGELFF. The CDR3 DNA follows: TGTGCCAGCAGCCCAGGTCCGGGAGGAGGGAGTACCGGGGAGCTGTTTTTT. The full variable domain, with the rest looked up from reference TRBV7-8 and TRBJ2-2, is GAGVSQSPRYKVAKRGQDVALRCDPISGHVSLFWYQQALGQGPEFLTYFQNEAQLDKSGLPSDRFFAERPEGSVSTLKIQRTQQEDSAVYLCASSPGPGGGSTGELFFGEGSRLTVL.

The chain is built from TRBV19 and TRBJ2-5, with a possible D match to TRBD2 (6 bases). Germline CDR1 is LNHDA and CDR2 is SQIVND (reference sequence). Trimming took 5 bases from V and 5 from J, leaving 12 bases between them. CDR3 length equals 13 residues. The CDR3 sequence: CASSSGGVETQYF. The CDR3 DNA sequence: TGTGCCAGTAGTTCGGGCGGGGTTGAGACCCAGTACTTC.

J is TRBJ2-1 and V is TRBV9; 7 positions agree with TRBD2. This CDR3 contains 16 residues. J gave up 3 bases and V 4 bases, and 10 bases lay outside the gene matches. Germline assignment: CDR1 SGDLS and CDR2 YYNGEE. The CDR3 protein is CASSISGGRVYNEQFF. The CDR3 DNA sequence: TGTGCCAGCAGCATTTCGGGCGGGAGAGTCTACAATGAGCAGTTCTTC.

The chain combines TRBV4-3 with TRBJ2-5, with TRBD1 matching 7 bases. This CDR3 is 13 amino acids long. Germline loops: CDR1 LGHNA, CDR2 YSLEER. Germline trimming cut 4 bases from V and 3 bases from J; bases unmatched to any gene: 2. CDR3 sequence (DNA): TGCGCCAGCAGCCCAGACAGGGAAGAGACCCAGTACTTC. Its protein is CASSPDREETQYF.

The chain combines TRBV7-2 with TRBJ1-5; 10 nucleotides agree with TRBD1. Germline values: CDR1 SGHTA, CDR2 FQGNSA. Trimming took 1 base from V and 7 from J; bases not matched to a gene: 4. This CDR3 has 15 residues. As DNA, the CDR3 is TGTGCCAGCAGCTTAGGACAGGGGGCAGGGCAGCCCCAGCATTTT. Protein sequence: CASSLGQGAGQPQHF.

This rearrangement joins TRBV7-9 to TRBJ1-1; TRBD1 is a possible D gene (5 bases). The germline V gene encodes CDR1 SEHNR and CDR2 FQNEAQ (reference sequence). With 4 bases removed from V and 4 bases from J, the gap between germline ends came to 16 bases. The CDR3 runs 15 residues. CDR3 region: CASSSRDWPSTEAFF. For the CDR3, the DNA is TGTGCCAGCAGCTCGCGGGACTGGCCTAGCACTGAAGCTTTCTTT.

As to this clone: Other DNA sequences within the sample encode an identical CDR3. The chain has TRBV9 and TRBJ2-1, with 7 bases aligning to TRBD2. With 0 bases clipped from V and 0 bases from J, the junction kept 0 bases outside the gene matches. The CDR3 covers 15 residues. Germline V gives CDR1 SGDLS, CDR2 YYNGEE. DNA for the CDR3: TGTGCCAGCAGCGTAGGCGGGGGCTCCTACAATGAGCAGTTCTTC. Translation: CASSVGGGSYNEQFF.

CDR3 in DNA: TGCAGCGTTGAAGTAGAGACAGGGTACGATGAAAAACTGTTTTTT. Residues: CSVEVETGYDEKLFF. The V call is TRBV29-1, the J call TRBJ1-4; 7 bases agree with TRBD1. The CDR3 extends over 15 amino acids. V gave up 1 base and J gave up 6 bases; unmatched junction bases: 8. CDR1 and CDR2 from the germline V gene are SQVTM and ANQGSEA.

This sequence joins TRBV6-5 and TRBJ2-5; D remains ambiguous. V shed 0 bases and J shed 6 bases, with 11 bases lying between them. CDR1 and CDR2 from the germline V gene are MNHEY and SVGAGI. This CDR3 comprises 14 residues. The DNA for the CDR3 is TGTGCCAGCAGTTACTCACCGAGAGAGCAGACCCAGTACTTC. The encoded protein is CASSYSPREQTQYF.

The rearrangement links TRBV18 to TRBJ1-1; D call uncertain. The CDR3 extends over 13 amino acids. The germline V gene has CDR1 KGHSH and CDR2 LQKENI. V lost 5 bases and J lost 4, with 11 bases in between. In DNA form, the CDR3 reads TGTGCCAGCTCAGCTTCAACCAGCACTGAAGCTTTCTTT. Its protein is CASSASTSTEAFF. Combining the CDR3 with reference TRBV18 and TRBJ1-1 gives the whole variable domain NAGVMQNPRHLVRRRGQEARLRCSPMKGHSHVYWYRQLPEEGLKFMVYLQKENIIDESGMPKERFSAEFPKEGPSILRIQQVVRGDSAAYFCASSASTSTEAFFGQGTRLTVV.

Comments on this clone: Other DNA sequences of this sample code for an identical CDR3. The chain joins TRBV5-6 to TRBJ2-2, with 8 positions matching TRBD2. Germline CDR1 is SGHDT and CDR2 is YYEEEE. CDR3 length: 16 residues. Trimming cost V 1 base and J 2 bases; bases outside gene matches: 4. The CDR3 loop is CASSLRLAGNTGELFF. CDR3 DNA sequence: TGTGCCAGCAGCTTGCGGCTAGCGGGTAACACCGGGGAGCTGTTTTTT.

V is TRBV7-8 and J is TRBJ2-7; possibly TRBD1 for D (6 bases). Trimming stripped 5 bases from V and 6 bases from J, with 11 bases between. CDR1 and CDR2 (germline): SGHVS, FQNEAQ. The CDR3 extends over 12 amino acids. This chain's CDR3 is CASSRDRSEQYF. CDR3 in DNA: TGTGCCAGCAGCCGTGACAGGAGCGAGCAGTACTTC.

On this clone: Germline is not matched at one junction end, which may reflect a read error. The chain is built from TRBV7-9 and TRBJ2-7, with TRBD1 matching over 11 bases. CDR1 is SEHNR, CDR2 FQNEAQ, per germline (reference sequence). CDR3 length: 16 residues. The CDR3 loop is CSSSFSERDRGKGQYF. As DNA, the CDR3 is TGTTCCAGCAGCTTTTCAGAGAGGGACAGGGGGAAGGGGCAGTACTTC.

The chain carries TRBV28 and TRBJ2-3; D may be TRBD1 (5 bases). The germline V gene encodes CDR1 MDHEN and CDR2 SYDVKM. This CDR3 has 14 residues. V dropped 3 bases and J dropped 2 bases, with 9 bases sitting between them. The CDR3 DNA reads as TGTGCCAGCAGTTTCTCCAGGGTCACAGATACGCAGTATTTT. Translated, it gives CASSFSRVTDTQYF.

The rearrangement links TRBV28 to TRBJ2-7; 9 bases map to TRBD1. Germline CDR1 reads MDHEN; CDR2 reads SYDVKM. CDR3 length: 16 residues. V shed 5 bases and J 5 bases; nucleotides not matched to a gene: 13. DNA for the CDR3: TGTGCCAGCAGTACTCCGGGACAGGGCGCTGATCACGAGCAGTACTTC. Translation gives CASSTPGQGADHEQYF. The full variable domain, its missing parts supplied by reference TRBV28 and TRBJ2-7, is DVKVTQSSRYLVKRTGEKVFLECVQDMDHENMFWYRQDPGLGLRLIYFSYDVKMKEKGDIPEGYSVSREKKERFSLILESASTNQTSMYLCASSTPGQGADHEQYFGPGTRLTVT.

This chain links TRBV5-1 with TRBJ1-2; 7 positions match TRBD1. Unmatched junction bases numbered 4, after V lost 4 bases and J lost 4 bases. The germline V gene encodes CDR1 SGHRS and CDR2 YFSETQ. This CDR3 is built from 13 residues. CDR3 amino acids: CASSTGQSYGYTF. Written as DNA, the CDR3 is TGCGCCAGCAGCACGGGACAGTCCTATGGCTACACCTTC.

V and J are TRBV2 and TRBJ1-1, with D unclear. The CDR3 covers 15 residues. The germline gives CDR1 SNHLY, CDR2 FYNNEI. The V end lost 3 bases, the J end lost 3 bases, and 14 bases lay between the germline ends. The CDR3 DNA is TGTGCCAGCAGTGATGCTGTCGGGGTATACACTGAAGCTTTCTTT. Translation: CASSDAVGVYTEAFF.